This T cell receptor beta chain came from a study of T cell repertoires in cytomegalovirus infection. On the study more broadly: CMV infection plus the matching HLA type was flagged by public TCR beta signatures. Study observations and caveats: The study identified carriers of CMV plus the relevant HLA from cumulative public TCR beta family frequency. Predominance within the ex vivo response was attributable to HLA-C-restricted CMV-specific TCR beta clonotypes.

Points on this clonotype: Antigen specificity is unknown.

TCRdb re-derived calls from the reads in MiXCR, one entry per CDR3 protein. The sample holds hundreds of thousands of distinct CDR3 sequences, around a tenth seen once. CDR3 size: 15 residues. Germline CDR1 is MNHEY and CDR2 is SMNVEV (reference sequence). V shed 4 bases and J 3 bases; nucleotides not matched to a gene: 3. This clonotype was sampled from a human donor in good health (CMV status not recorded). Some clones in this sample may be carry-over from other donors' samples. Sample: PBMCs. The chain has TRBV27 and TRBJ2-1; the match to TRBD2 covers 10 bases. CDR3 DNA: TGTGCCAGCAGTTCTAGCGGGGGCCGCTACAATGAGCAGTTCTTC. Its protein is CASSSSGGRYNEQFF.